This T cell receptor (beta chain) was sequenced during a study of read filtering for tumor transcriptome and immune sequencing. The library was built from approximately 400 ng RNA with molecular barcoded adaptors for alpha/delta and beta/gamma chains. TCRdb recomputed calls from the reads with MiXCR, one row per CDR3 protein. Here the sample spans approximately 150,000 distinct CDR3 sequences, under 15% being singletons. V dropped 2 bases and J dropped 3; count of bases not matched to a gene: 3. The germline gives CDR1 MDHEN, CDR2 SYDVKM. The CDR3 is 15 amino acids. The sequence was obtained from a donor at least 40 years old with multiple myeloma. The rearrangement uses TRBV28 and TRBJ1-2; 10 bases map to TRBD1. The sample taken for sequencing was a population of CD138-negative cells sorted from bone marrow. The CDR3 is CASSLVGTGDYGYTF. The CDR3 DNA reads TGTGCCAGCAGTTTAGTCGGGACAGGGGACTATGGCTACACCTTC.